This is a list of T cell receptor beta chains from one sample in a study of control samples from healthy donors and cancer patients. Clones were read by immunoSEQ multiplex PCR, and TCRdb kept only the in-frame ones, dropping some. This sample contains some 180,000 clones. The specimen sequenced was blood. These receptors all come from a woman under 40 in good health. CDR3s include the opening cysteine and the closing phenylalanine or tryptophan. The order of the fields is D gene, V gene, J gene, CDR3 protein, CDR3 DNA. A D gene is named only where the DNA matches it firmly.

>.|TRBV11-1|TRBJ2-1
CASSPISVSSNEQFF
TGTGCCAGCAGCCCCATTTCAGTCTCGAGCAATGAGCAGTTCTTC
>.|TRBV9|TRBJ2-7
CASSGEGALREQYF
TGTGCCAGCAGCGGGGAAGGGGCTCTACGTGAGCAGTACTTC
>TRBD1|TRBV28|TRBJ1-2
CASSQPGTGGHGYTF
TGTGCCAGCAGTCAACCCGGGACAGGGGGTCATGGCTACACCTTC
>TRBD1|TRBV29-1|TRBJ1-1
CSVDRALNPEAFF
TGCAGCGTGGACAGGGCCCTCAATCCTGAAGCTTTCTTT
>.|TRBV5-5|TRBJ2-5
CASSLVPSRLEETQYF
TGTGCCAGCAGCTTGGTACCCTCTAGGCTAGAAGAGACCCAGTACTTC
>.|TRBV11-2|TRBJ1-2
CASSADPGLSGYTF
TGTGCCAGCAGTGCAGACCCAGGGCTTTCAGGCTACACCTTC
>.|TRBV19|TRBJ1-6
CASSPKGGLYNSPLHF
TGTGCCAGTAGTCCCAAGGGGGGGCTGTATAATTCACCCCTCCACTTT
>TRBD1|TRBV7-7|TRBJ1-1
CASSQDRGTEAFF
TGTGCTAGCAGCCAAGACAGGGGCACTGAAGCTTTCTTT
>TRBD1|TRBV6-5|TRBJ1-4
CASSYQTGGPNEKLFF
TGTGCCAGCAGTTACCAGACAGGGGGCCCAAATGAAAAACTGTTTTTT
>TRBD1|TRBV6-1|TRBJ2-1
CASSGTGALTEDEQFF
TGTGCCAGCAGTGGCACAGGGGCCTTGACGGAGGATGAGCAGTTCTTC
>TRBD1|TRBV2|TRBJ1-5
CASRTGVNQPQHF
TGTGCCAGCCGGACAGGGGTCAATCAGCCCCAGCATTTT
>TRBD1|TRBV25-1|TRBJ1-4
CASSDPRQGAINEKLFF
TGTGCCAGCAGTGACCCCCGACAGGGGGCTATAAATGAAAAACTGTTTTTT
>.|TRBV19|TRBJ1-1
CASTLGPEAFF
TGTGCCAGTACCCTGGGACCTGAAGCTTTCTTT
>TRBD2|TRBV27|TRBJ2-1
CASSYLGLAGTEQFF
TGTGCCAGCAGTTATCTGGGACTAGCGGGAACTGAGCAGTTCTTC
>TRBD1|TRBV6-1|TRBJ1-1
CASSEPGRGLDEAFF
TGTGCCAGCAGTGAGCCGGGCAGGGGGCTAGATGAAGCTTTCTTT
>TRBD2|TRBV11-2|TRBJ2-3
CASSFAGADTQYF
TGTGCCAGCAGCTTCGCGGGGGCAGATACGCAGTATTTT
>.|TRBV19|TRBJ1-6
CASRVLDLISPLHF
TGTGCCAGCCGGGTACTAGACCTTATTTCACCCCTCCACTTT
>.|TRBV7-9|TRBJ2-7
CASSLAGVAYEQYF
TGTGCCAGCAGCTTAGCGGGAGTCGCCTACGAGCAGTACTTC
>TRBD1|TRBV2|TRBJ1-3
CASRTQGAAGNTIYF
TGTGCCAGCAGGACACAGGGGGCTGCTGGAAACACCATATATTTT
>.|TRBV28|TRBJ1-1
CASSLSGWTALVAFF
TGTGCCAGCAGTTTATCGGGGTGGACAGCACTGGTAGCTTTCTTT
>.|TRBV5-1|TRBJ2-1
CASSDQQSYNEQFF
TGCGCCAGCAGCGACCAGCAGTCTTACAATGAGCAGTTCTTC
>.|TRBV28|TRBJ1-1
CASRTTKRDTEAFF
TGTGCCAGCCGCACTACCAAACGCGACACTGAAGCTTTCTTT
>TRBD2|TRBV7-2|TRBJ2-5
CASSLGASGGQGAQYF
TGTGCCAGCAGCTTAGGCGCTAGCGGGGGCCAGGGGGCCCAGTACTTC
>TRBD1|TRBV5-1|TRBJ1-4
CASSLTGVNEKLFF
TGCGCCAGCAGCTTGACAGGGGTTAATGAAAAACTGTTTTTT
>.|TRBV24-1|TRBJ2-5
CATSERVGETQYF
TGTGCCACCAGTGAACGGGTAGGAGAGACCCAGTACTTC
>.|TRBV7-8|TRBJ1-5
CASSLALRGTSNQPQHF
TGTGCCAGCAGCTTAGCGCTAAGGGGGACATCTAATCAGCCCCAGCATTTT
>.|TRBV5-5|TRBJ2-2
CASGRGTGGARRDTGELFF
TGTGCCAGCGGGCGGGGTACGGGGGGCGCCCGGAGGGACACCGGGGAGCTGTTTTTT